A single sample is the source of the 29 T cell receptor beta chains below, sequenced in a study of CD8 T cells in ankylosing spondylitis. MiXCR, applied by TCRdb to the 5' RACE reads, yields one record per CDR3 protein. The sample yields about 96,000 distinct CDR3 sequences, 8.8% seen once. Sample: blood, either unsorted or a sorted T cell fraction (not recorded which). These receptors originate from a male donor with ankylosing spondylitis or in good health (not recorded which).

For this clonotype: A much more abundant neighbour one base away suggests this may be a read error. This chain joins TRBV20-1 and TRBJ1-5; a weak D match, TRBD1 (5 bases). Germline V gives CDR1 DFQATT, CDR2 SNEGSKA (reference sequence). The CDR3 sequence is 14 residues long. CDR3 sequence reads: CSASGGGGGQSQHF. The CDR3 coding sequence is TGCAGTGCTAGCGGCGGGGGAGGAGGTCAGTCCCAGCATTTT.

This clonotype came up many times. This sequence joins TRBV10-3 and TRBJ2-7, with D possibly being TRBD1 or TRBD2 (5 bases each). Trimming took 10 bases from V and 3 from J, leaving 16 bases between them. CDR1 ENHRY and CDR2 SYGVKD come from the germline V gene. This CDR3 has 13 amino acids. In DNA, the CDR3 is TGTGCCACGGCCACCGGGACCATCTACGAGCAGTACTTC. It codes for CATATGTIYEQYF.

The table lists this clonotype with many counts. The chain carries TRBV12-3 or TRBV12-4 and TRBJ2-1; D assignment may be TRBD1 or TRBD2 (5 bases each). The CDR3 consists of 13 residues. V gave up 9 bases and J gave up 0 bases, with 9 bases separating them. CDR3 loop: CASWGSSYNEQFF. The CDR3 region has the DNA TGTGCCAGTTGGGGGTCCTCCTACAATGAGCAGTTCTTC.

The chain is built from TRBV7-3 and TRBJ2-2; 8 bases line up with TRBD1. V lost 4 bases, J lost 6 bases, and 7 bases stayed unmatched. Germline CDR1 reads SGHTA; CDR2 reads FQGTGA. CDR3 length: 15 amino acids. The CDR3 protein is CASSSSSGGPGELFF. In DNA form, the CDR3 reads TGTGCCAGCAGCTCAAGTTCAGGGGGCCCCGGGGAGCTGTTTTTT.

This clonotype was seen repeatedly, ten times or more. The CDR3 is CASSSNNRVREQYF. In DNA, the CDR3 is TGTGCCAGCAGTTCCAACAACAGGGTCCGGGAGCAGTACTTC. V gene TRBV27 combines with J gene TRBJ2-7; D perhaps matches TRBD1 (6 bases). The V end lost 4 bases, the J end lost 7 bases, and 17 bases lay between the germline ends. CDR1 is MNHEY, CDR2 SMNVEV, per germline (reference sequence). This CDR3 has 14 residues.

This clonotype was detected many times. The chain employs TRBV28 and TRBJ1-2; a possible D gene is TRBD1 (6 bases). V lost 6 bases and J 4 bases, leaving 12 bases between the germline ends. Germline V gene sequence: CDR1 MDHEN, CDR2 SYDVKM. The CDR3 has 13 amino acids. CDR3 sequence (DNA): TGTGCCAGCAGACCGGGACAAATCTATGGCTACACCTTC. Its translation: CASRPGQIYGYTF.

This clonotype appeared many times. The CDR3 loop is CASSADGGQETQYF. For the CDR3, the DNA is TGTGCCAGCAGCGCCGACGGGGGCCAAGAGACCCAGTACTTC. The chain links TRBV9 to TRBJ2-5, with a weak D call TRBD2 (6 bases). Between the trimmed V and J ends, which lost 3 bases and 1 base, there was a span of 10 bases. CDR3 size: 14 residues. Germline V lookup: CDR1 SGDLS, CDR2 YYNGEE.

This clonotype was recorded many times. This chain uses TRBV27 with TRBJ2-3; the D is unclear. V dropped 4 bases and J dropped 1 base, with 3 bases sitting between them. The CDR3 spans 12 residues. Per germline, CDR1 MNHEY and CDR2 SMNVEV (reference sequence). The CDR3 loop reads CASSSRTDTQYF. DNA of the CDR3: TGTGCCAGCAGTTCCCGCACAGATACGCAGTATTTT.

This clonotype has at least ten counts. V usage is TRBV9 and J usage is TRBJ1-3; D uncertain. The V end was cut by 4 bases, the J end by 1 base, with 9 bases between. Germline V gene lookup returns CDR1 SGDLS and CDR2 YYNGEE. CDR3 length: 14 amino acids. CDR3 nucleotide sequence: TGTGCCAGCAGCCTAAGTCGTTCTGGAAACACCATATATTTT. The encoded protein is CASSLSRSGNTIYF.

This clonotype appeared many times. This CDR3 is CSARGDQHEQFF. The CDR3 DNA reads TGCAGTGCTCGAGGGGACCAGCATGAGCAGTTCTTC. This chain uses TRBV20-1 with TRBJ2-1; perhaps D is TRBD1 or TRBD2 (5 bases each). The ends were cut back, 5 bases at V and 8 bases at J, with 13 bases in the middle. CDR1 is DFQATT, CDR2 SNEGSKA, per germline (reference sequence). The CDR3 loop spans 12 amino acids.

This clonotype was observed many times. The genes are TRBV27 and TRBJ2-3; 12 nucleotides line up with TRBD2. V trimming: 3 bases; J trimming: 3 bases; junction bases outside the gene matches: 4. Germline-derived CDR1 and CDR2 are MNHEY and SMNVEV (reference sequence). The CDR3 spans 16 residues. The DNA of the CDR3 is TGTGCCAGCAGTTTCCCTAGCGGGGGGGCGACAGATACGCAGTATTTT. This sequence encodes CASSFPSGGATDTQYF.

This clonotype was observed at least ten times. This chain connects TRBV20-1 to TRBJ2-5; the match to TRBD1 covers 7 bases. The V segment lost 5 bases and the J segment 0 bases; nucleotides outside the gene matches: 6. The CDR3 is made up of 14 amino acids. CDR1 DFQATT and CDR2 SNEGSKA come from the germline V gene (reference sequence). The CDR3 loop is CSAARDRDQETQYF. The DNA of the CDR3 is TGCAGTGCTGCCCGGGACAGAGACCAAGAGACCCAGTACTTC.

This clonotype was counted at least ten times. The V and J genes are TRBV6-1 and TRBJ2-4; perhaps D is TRBD1 or TRBD2 (5 bases each). CDR1 and CDR2 (germline): MNHNS, SASEGT. The CDR3 covers 13 residues. The ends were cut back, 8 bases at V and 8 bases at J, with 16 bases in the middle. CDR3 DNA sequence: TGTGCCAGCTTTAAAATAAGGGACCACATTCAGTACTTC. Protein sequence: CASFKIRDHIQYF.

There are many counts of this clonotype. The chain has TRBV7-6 and TRBJ2-4, with D possibly TRBD2 on 5 matching bases. Germline CDR1 reads SGHVS; CDR2 reads FNYEAQ. Trimming took off 4 bases at V and 6 bases at J, with 10 bases between the two ends. The CDR3 is 13 amino acids. The CDR3 DNA follows: TGTGCCAGCAGCTCGGACTTCTCAAACATTCAGTACTTC. Protein: CASSSDFSNIQYF. Using reference TRBV7-6 and TRBJ2-4 for the parts outside the CDR3, the full variable domain is GAGVSQSPRYKVTKRGQDVALRCDPISGHVSLYWYRQALGQGPEFLTYFNYEAQQDKSGLPNDRFSAERPEGSISTLTIQRTEQRDSAMYRCASSSDFSNIQYFGAGTRLSVL.

In this sample, this clonotype turned up many times. V gene TRBV5-1 combines with J gene TRBJ1-1, with TRBD1 as a possible D gene (5 bases). Trimming cost V 3 bases and J 4 bases, with 13 bases left between them. There are 14 residues in the CDR3. Germline CDR1 and CDR2: SGHRS and YFSETQ. CDR3 bases: TGCGCCAGCAGCTCGGGACCCTCTAGCACTGAAGCTTTCTTT. It specifies CASSSGPSSTEAFF.

V is TRBV14 and J is TRBJ2-2; D perhaps matches TRBD2 (6 bases). Trimming took 2 bases from V and 4 from J, leaving 17 bases between them. The length of the CDR3 is 17 residues. The germline CDR1 and CDR2 sequences are SGHDN and FVKESK. The CDR3 region is CASSQIPTTSLTGELFF. CDR3 DNA sequence: TGTGCCAGCAGCCAAATCCCGACGACTAGTCTCACCGGGGAGCTGTTTTTT.

This clonotype was observed many times. This CDR3 is CASSPDSLHQPQHF. For the CDR3, the DNA is TGCGCCAGCAGCCCGGACAGTTTGCATCAGCCCCAGCATTTT. The chain combines TRBV5-1 with TRBJ1-5; D perhaps matches TRBD1 (6 bases). V was pared by 4 bases and J by 5 bases, with 13 bases between. CDR3 length: 14 residues. Germline CDR1 reads SGHRS; CDR2 reads YFSETQ.

The sample holds many counts of this clonotype. V usage is TRBV5-1 and J usage is TRBJ1-5; TRBD1 matches 8 bases. The CDR3 is 16 amino acids. Germline V gives CDR1 SGHRS, CDR2 YFSETQ. J gave up 6 bases and V 0 bases, and 8 bases lay outside the gene matches. The CDR3 region is CASSLAATGEGQPQHF. The CDR3 nucleotides are TGCGCCAGCAGCTTGGCTGCGACAGGGGAAGGTCAGCCCCAGCATTTT.

This clonotype was seen repeatedly, ten times or more. The chain joins TRBV2 to TRBJ2-3, with D perhaps assigned TRBD1 or TRBD2 (5 bases each). The CDR3 has 15 amino acids. V gave up 4 bases and J gave up 2 bases, with 13 bases separating them. The V gene's germline CDR1 is SNHLY and CDR2 FYNNEI. The CDR3 nucleotides read TGTGCCAGCAGTGGGGGCCGGGGATCCACAGATACGCAGTATTTT. This gives the protein CASSGGRGSTDTQYF.

At least ten counts were recorded for this clonotype. V gene TRBV7-3 combines with J gene TRBJ2-2, with a possible D match to TRBD2 (5 bases). Germline CDR1 reads SGHTA; CDR2 reads FQGTGA. Trimming removed 1 base at V and 0 bases at J, with 12 bases between. The CDR3 contains 17 residues. CDR3 sequence: CASSLNIAGPNTGELFF. For the CDR3, the DNA is TGTGCCAGCAGCTTAAATATTGCGGGTCCGAACACCGGGGAGCTGTTTTTT.

This clonotype was detected ten times or more. The genes are TRBV15 and TRBJ1-5; the D is unclear. CDR1 and CDR2 from the germline V gene are LNHNV and YYDKDF (reference sequence). The CDR3 extends over 12 amino acids. V gave up 0 bases and J gave up 4 bases, with 1 base separating them. For the CDR3, the DNA is TGTGCCACCAGCAGAGAAAATCAGCCCCAGCATTTT. It specifies CATSRENQPQHF. Combining the CDR3 with reference TRBV15 and TRBJ1-5 gives the whole variable domain DAMVIQNPRYQVTQFGKPVTLSCSQTLNHNVMYWYQQKSSQAPKLLFHYYDKDFNNEADTPDNFQSRRPNTSFCFLDIRSPGLGDTAMYLCATSRENQPQHFGDGTRLSIL.

In its sample, this clonotype was seen many times. The V gene is TRBV19, the J gene TRBJ1-5, with D possibly being TRBD1 (5 bases). Trimming cost V 6 bases and J 7 bases, with 13 bases left between them. Germline lookup yields CDR1 LNHDA and CDR2 SQIVND (reference sequence). The CDR3 consists of 13 residues. This CDR3 reads CASRLGVGQPQHF. CDR3 coding DNA: TGTGCCAGTAGATTGGGGGTAGGCCAGCCCCAGCATTTT.

This clonotype was recorded many times. The chain recombines TRBV5-1 with TRBJ2-7; D not certain. The CDR3 sequence is 15 residues long. CDR1 and CDR2 from the germline V gene are SGHRS and YFSETQ. V was clipped by 3 bases and J by 2 bases, with 15 bases between them. The CDR3 coding sequence is TGCGCCAGCAGCTCTCCGGGTCCTGACCCCTACGAGCAGTACTTC. Translating it yields CASSSPGPDPYEQYF.

This clonotype has a count of ten or more. V gene TRBV29-1 combines with J gene TRBJ2-3; a possible D gene is TRBD2 (6 bases). With 6 bases removed from V and 4 bases from J, the gap between germline ends came to 20 bases. Germline loops: CDR1 SQVTM, CDR2 ANQGSEA. The CDR3 consists of 15 residues. CDR3 amino acids: CSVGRDLRRPDTQYF. Here the CDR3 DNA reads TGCAGCGTGGGCCGGGACTTACGGAGGCCAGATACGCAGTATTTT.

This clonotype was recorded at least ten times. The chain carries TRBV29-1 and TRBJ2-7; the D gene is possibly TRBD1 (6 bases). Trimming shortened V by 0 bases and J by 3 bases, and 6 bases separated the two germline ends. The CDR3 runs 12 residues. The V gene's germline CDR1 is SQVTM and CDR2 ANQGSEA. Here the CDR3 DNA reads TGCAGCGTTGAAGAACAGGGCTACGAGCAGTACTTC. It encodes CSVEEQGYEQYF.

Many counts were recorded for this clonotype. This CDR3 reads CASSPWDRSSYNEQFF. The CDR3 DNA follows: TGTGCCAGCAGCCCCTGGGACCGCAGCTCCTACAATGAGCAGTTCTTC. The rearrangement uses TRBV4-2 and TRBJ2-1; perhaps D is TRBD1 or TRBD2 (5 bases each). In germline, CDR1 is LGHNA, CDR2 YNFKEQ. CDR3 length: 16 amino acids. Trimming took 4 bases from V and 0 from J, leaving 13 bases between them.

This clonotype has at least ten counts. The rearrangement links TRBV20-1 to TRBJ2-5; perhaps TRBD2 as D (6 bases). CDR1 and CDR2 from the germline V gene are DFQATT and SNEGSKA (reference sequence). V was cut by 5 bases and J by 0 bases, with 13 bases left in between. CDR3 length equals 14 residues. CDR3 amino acids: CSAPKEGNQETQYF. CDR3 coding DNA: TGCAGTGCTCCGAAGGAGGGGAACCAAGAGACCCAGTACTTC.

The sample holds many counts of this clonotype. The chain links TRBV7-2 to TRBJ1-2, with 7 bases identical to TRBD1. CDR3 length equals 15 residues. The J segment lost 4 bases and the V segment lost 5 bases, leaving 10 bases of the junction unmatched. CDR1 is SGHTA and CDR2 is FQGNSA in the germline V gene. CDR3 sequence reads: CASSPGPGQSYGYTF. In DNA, the CDR3 is TGTGCCAGCAGCCCCGGACCGGGACAGAGCTATGGCTACACCTTC.

In this sample, this clonotype turned up a few times. The chain employs TRBV2 and TRBJ1-5; TRBD1 matches at 9 bases. CDR3 length: 13 residues. J lost 10 bases, V lost 4 bases, and 5 bases had no gene match. In germline, CDR1 is SNHLY, CDR2 FYNNEI. The CDR3, as DNA: TGTGCCAGCAGTGGGGACAGGGTCGATCCCCAGCATTTT. As protein: CASSGDRVDPQHF.